Listed here are 12 T cell receptor beta chains from one sample, sequenced in a study of T-cell memory formation after mild COVID-19. TCRdb re-called the 5' RACE reads through MiXCR, storing one row per CDR3 protein. In the table there are 400,000 to 500,000 distinct CDR3 sequences, 20% of which are singletons. What was sequenced was PBMCs or a T cell subset sorted from them (not recorded which). Receptors were obtained from an adult woman who had mild COVID-19 (a few samples of this study predate the infection). Cell type and time point are not known.

The chain has TRBV6-5 and TRBJ1-6; D remains unclear. Trimming removed 8 bases at V and 7 bases at J, with 6 bases between. Germline CDR1 is MNHEY and CDR2 is SVGAGI. This CDR3 has 11 amino acids. The CDR3 here is CASRGNSPLHF. The CDR3 nucleotides are TGTGCCAGCCGGGGAAATTCACCCCTCCACTTT.

This clonotype came up a few times. The gene calls are TRBV27 and TRBJ2-4; D is uncertain. CDR1 is MNHEY, CDR2 SMNVEV, per germline (reference sequence). CDR3 length equals 16 residues. The ends were cut back, 3 bases at V and 8 bases at J, with 20 bases in the middle. CDR3 coding DNA: TGTGCCAGCAGTTTCGGTTGGGCGGAGTCGAGAGACATTCAGTACTTC. Translated, it gives CASSFGWAESRDIQYF.

The chain is built from TRBV4-1 and TRBJ2-7, with D possibly being TRBD2 (6 bases). The CDR3 is 18 amino acids. With 4 bases removed from V and 2 bases from J, the gap between germline ends came to 24 bases. Germline V gene lookup returns CDR1 MGHRA and CDR2 YSYEKL. CDR3: CASSPPEGSGGFTYEQYF. CDR3 DNA: TGCGCCAGCAGCCCCCCAGAAGGTAGCGGAGGGTTTACCTACGAGCAGTACTTC.

The CDR3 region has the DNA TGTGCCAGCACCCCGGGGCCGAGCTATGGCTACACCTTC. This gives the protein CASTPGPSYGYTF. The chain employs TRBV25-1 and TRBJ1-2; weak D call: TRBD1 (5 bases). The CDR3 has 13 amino acids. Between the trimmed V and J ends, which lost 7 bases and 4 bases, there was a span of 13 bases. Germline values: CDR1 MGHDK, CDR2 SYGVNS.

V is TRBV5-4 and J is TRBJ1-6; maybe TRBD1 (6 bases). CDR1 is SGHNT and CDR2 is YYREEE in the germline V gene (reference sequence). CDR3 length equals 14 residues. V lost 2 bases and J lost 9, with 12 bases in between. The CDR3 DNA follows: TGTGCCAGCAGCTTCTGGGGGGCAGGTTCACCCCTCCACTTT. Its protein product is CASSFWGAGSPLHF.

Ten or more counts support this clonotype. The chain carries TRBV5-1 and TRBJ1-1; D is unresolved. With 2 bases removed from V and 3 bases from J, the gap between germline ends came to 8 bases. Germline V gene sequence: CDR1 SGHRS, CDR2 YFSETQ. CDR3 length: 13 residues. DNA of the CDR3: TGCGCCAGCAGCTTTCGGGTGCACACTGAAGCTTTCTTT. Its protein is CASSFRVHTEAFF.

CDR3: CASSYETGGGVYEQYF. The CDR3, as DNA: TGTGCCAGCAGCTACGAAACAGGGGGCGGTGTCTACGAGCAGTACTTC. The chain combines TRBV5-5 with TRBJ2-7; 9 bases are shared with TRBD1. Unmatched junction bases numbered 10, after V lost 3 bases and J lost 3 bases. Germline V gene sequence: CDR1 SGHKS, CDR2 YYEKEE (reference sequence). This CDR3 has 16 amino acids.

The CDR3 DNA follows: TGTGCCAGCAGTGACCGGCGGGGGCACTACGAGCAGTACTTC. This codes for CASSDRRGHYEQYF. This chain links TRBV2 with TRBJ2-7; D might be TRBD2 (7 bases). Trimming took off 3 bases at V and 3 bases at J, with 12 bases between the two ends. The CDR3 totals 14 residues. Germline assignment: CDR1 SNHLY and CDR2 FYNNEI. Full variable domain (missing parts from reference TRBV2 and TRBJ2-7): EPEVTQTPSHQVTQMGQEVILRCVPISNHLYFYWYRQILGQKVEFLVSFYNNEISEKSEIFDDQFSVERPDGSNFTLKIRSTKLEDSAMYFCASSDRRGHYEQYFGPGTRLTVT.

The chain is built from TRBV20-1 and TRBJ1-1, with 7 bases identical to TRBD1. Germline values: CDR1 DFQATT, CDR2 SNEGSKA (reference sequence). There are 15 residues in the CDR3. The DNA of the CDR3 is TGCAGAGTGGTAGGGACAGCTAGTGAAGACACTGAAGCTTTCTTT. Residues: CRVVGTASEDTEAFF.

The CDR3 here is CASSPWGMTNYGYTF. The CDR3 bases are TGTGCCAGCAGCCCCTGGGGTATGACTAACTATGGCTACACCTTC. V usage is TRBV6-1 and J usage is TRBJ1-2; D gene ambiguous. CDR1 and CDR2 (germline): MNHNS, SASEGT. This CDR3 is 15 amino acids long. The V and J ends lost 6 bases and 0 bases respectively, with 14 bases between them.

Only a few counts were recorded for this clonotype. The rearrangement uses TRBV7-2 and TRBJ2-5; 14 bases line up with TRBD2. Trimming removed 3 bases from V and 3 bases from J; junction bases left unmatched: 6. This CDR3 spans 17 amino acids. Per the germline V gene, CDR1 is SGHTA and CDR2 is FQGNSA. CDR3 sequence reads: CASSFSRTSGGKETQYF. DNA for the CDR3: TGTGCCAGCAGCTTTTCGCGGACTAGCGGGGGGAAAGAGACCCAGTACTTC.

The sample holds a few counts of this clonotype. DNA for the CDR3: TGTGCCAGCAGCTTACAGGGGGGACCTCCTACCGGGGAGCTGTTTTTT. This codes for CASSLQGGPPTGELFF. The rearrangement links TRBV7-9 to TRBJ2-2, with a tentative D call TRBD1 (7 bases). CDR3 length equals 16 residues. Germline CDR1 is SEHNR and CDR2 is FQNEAQ (reference sequence). Trimming shortened V by 2 bases and J by 5 bases, and 15 bases separated the two germline ends. Complete variable domain (other parts from reference TRBV7-9 and TRBJ2-2): DTGVSQNPRHKITKRGQNVTFRCDPISEHNRLYWYRQTLGQGPEFLTYFQNEAQLEKSRLLSDRFSAERPKGSFSTLEIQRTEQGDSAMYLCASSLQGGPPTGELFFGEGSRLTVL.